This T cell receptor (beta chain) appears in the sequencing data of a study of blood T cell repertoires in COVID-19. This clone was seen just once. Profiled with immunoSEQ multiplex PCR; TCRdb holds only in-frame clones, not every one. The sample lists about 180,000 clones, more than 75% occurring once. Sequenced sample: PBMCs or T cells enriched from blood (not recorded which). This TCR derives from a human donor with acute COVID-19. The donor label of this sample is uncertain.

CDR3 sequence reads: CASSRRRGGDYEQYF. The CDR3 DNA reads TGCGCCAGCAGCCGTCGGAGGGGGGGGGACTACGAGCAGTACTTC. The rearrangement uses TRBV4-3 and TRBJ2-7, with D perhaps TRBD2 (7 bases). The CDR3 extends over 15 amino acids. Germline lookup yields CDR1 LGHNA and CDR2 YSLEER. Trimming shortened V by 4 bases and J by 3 bases, and 16 bases separated the two germline ends.